This is a list of T cell receptor beta chains from one sample in a study of identical twins. One entry per CDR3 protein results from TCRdb running MiXCR on the 5' RACE reads. This sample yields approximately 260,000 distinct CDR3 sequences, of which roughly 8% are seen a single time; over 2.5% belongs to the top ten. These same records also appear under a second study, on yellow fever vaccine responses in identical twins.

The sequenced sample was CD8+ T cells sorted from blood. These receptors all come from a woman under 30 in good health. The CDR3 runs from the conserved cysteine through the conserved F or W. The order of the fields is D gene, CDR3 length, clone size, V gene, J gene, CDR3 DNA, CDR3 protein. D genes are given only for firm matches. Size values are once, few and many counts, or a class for expanded clones, and some rows have none.

TRBD2	14	few	TRBV6-4	TRBJ2-3	TGTGCCAGCAGTGGGACTAGCGGCACAGATACGCAGTATTTT	CASSGTSGTDTQYF
NA	14	NA	TRBV6-1	TRBJ2-7	TGTGCCAGCACCGAGCGGCCGATTTCCTACGAGCAGTACTTC	CASTERPISYEQYF
NA	15	many	TRBV4-3	TRBJ1-3	TGCGCCAGCAGCCAAGCCAGGGCGCCTGGAAACACCATATATTTT	CASSQARAPGNTIYF
TRBD1	16	NA	TRBV7-9	TRBJ2-7	TGTGCCAGCAGCCCGTCACAGGGGGCCATTTCCTACGAGCAGTACTTC	CASSPSQGAISYEQYF
TRBD1	16	many	TRBV7-9	TRBJ2-7	TGTGCCAGCAGCTGGCCGGGACAGGGTATCTCCTACGAGCAGTACTTC	CASSWPGQGISYEQYF
NA	11	NA	TRBV27	TRBJ2-1	TGTGCCAGCAGTTGCCTACGTGGGAAGTTCTTC	CASSCLRGKFF
NA	15	NA	TRBV11-2	TRBJ2-7	TGTGCCAGCAGCTTAGAGGCCAGGGCCAGCTACGAGCAGTACTTC	CASSLEARASYEQYF
NA	11	NA	TRBV29-1	TRBJ1-2	TGCAGCGTTCAGGGGAGTAGTGGCTACACCTTC	CSVQGSSGYTF
NA	16	few	TRBV5-5	TRBJ2-1	TGTGCCAGCAGCTTGGCTCTCCAGGGCCTTGGTAATGAGCAGTTCTTC	CASSLALQGLGNEQFF
NA	14	few	TRBV12-3/TRBV12-4	TRBJ2-1	TGTGCCAGCAGTTATAGTAGGGGTAGGAATGAGCAGTTCTTC	CASSYSRGRNEQFF
NA	14	NA	TRBV4-3	TRBJ1-3	TGCGCCAGCAGCCCGCAGTACTCTGGAAACACCATATATTTT	CASSPQYSGNTIYF
TRBD2	14	few	TRBV20-1	TRBJ2-7	TGCAGTGCTAGAGATCCCAGCGGGGGGTACGAGCAGTACTTC	CSARDPSGGYEQYF
NA	15	NA	TRBV7-2	TRBJ2-3	TGTGCCAGCAGCCCCATTGAGGGGAAAACAGATACGCAGTATTTT	CASSPIEGKTDTQYF
TRBD1	13	few	TRBV29-1	TRBJ1-6	TGCAGCGCCCTAACAGGGGGAAATTCACCCCTCCACTTT	CSALTGGNSPLHF
NA	15	NA	TRBV5-1	TRBJ2-7	TGCGCCAGCAGCTTGATAACACCTCCATCCGGCGAGCAGTACTTC	CASSLITPPSGEQYF
NA	14	NA	TRBV19	TRBJ2-1	TGTGCCAGTAGTATAATCTTGAGTGGCAATGAGCAGTTCTTC	CASSIILSGNEQFF
NA	15	few	TRBV25-1	TRBJ2-3	TGTGCCAGCAGGGCCCCGGGGTGGAGCACAGATACGCAGTATTTT	CASRAPGWSTDTQYF
TRBD1	13	NA	TRBV29-1	TRBJ2-5	TGCAGCGTTGAAGAACAGGGGCGTAAGACCCAGTACTTC	CSVEEQGRKTQYF
NA	15	few	TRBV5-6	TRBJ2-4	TGTGCCAGCAGCTTGCCTCGGGACGTCAAAAACATTCAGTACTTC	CASSLPRDVKNIQYF
NA	16	few	TRBV6-2/TRBV6-3	TRBJ2-1	TGTGCCAGCAGGATAGAATCCGGGGGACATATCAATGAGCAGTTCTTC	CASRIESGGHINEQFF
TRBD2	18	NA	TRBV6-2/TRBV6-3	TRBJ2-3	TGTGCCAGCAGTTACGAAGAAGCTAGCGGGAGACTCCCCTATACGCAGTATTTT	CASSYEEASGRLPYTQYF
NA	22	many	TRBV4-1	TRBJ2-1	TGCGCCAGCAGCCCCCCCCTCTCAGGGGGCGCTATGACTAGCGTACCCTACAATGAGCAGTTCTTC	CASSPPLSGGAMTSVPYNEQFF
NA	15	few	TRBV4-3	TRBJ1-1	TGCGCCAGCAGCCAAACCTCAGGCGGGTTCACTGAAGCTTTCTTT	CASSQTSGGFTEAFF
TRBD1	12	NA	TRBV7-6	TRBJ2-7	TGTGCCAGCAGCTTAGGACAGGGGGAACTGTACTTC	CASSLGQGELYF
NA	14	NA	TRBV7-9	TRBJ2-7	TGTGCCAGCATGCGGCAGGATAGCTCCTACGAGCAGTACTTC	CASMRQDSSYEQYF
NA	18	few	TRBV28	TRBJ1-5	TGTGCCAGCAGTTTAACCCTTCAGGAGGTCCTTCCGGGACAGCCCCAGCATTTT	CASSLTLQEVLPGQPQHF
TRBD1	20	NA	TRBV11-1	TRBJ1-2	TGTGCCAGCAGCTTAATTTTGGGCCGCGACGTGGGACAGCGGACGCAGGGCTACACCTTC	CASSLILGRDVGQRTQGYTF
NA	12	many	TRBV5-4	TRBJ1-4	TGTGCCAGCAGTTTGAATAATGAAAAACTGTTTTTT	CASSLNNEKLFF
NA	13	many	TRBV7-9	TRBJ2-1	TGTGCCACGGAGACAGGTCCCAATGTTGAGCAGTTCTTC	CATETGPNVEQFF
NA	12	few	TRBV20-1	TRBJ1-4	TGCAGTGCTAGTTACCTAATGGGAAAACTGTTTTTT	CSASYLMGKLFF
TRBD2	14	NA	TRBV27	TRBJ2-1	TGTGCCAGCAGTTCGCGGACTAGATACAATGAGCAGTTCTTC	CASSSRTRYNEQFF
NA	14	few	TRBV6-1	TRBJ2-7	TGTGCCAGCAGTGAATTTGGGTCGGTCGGGGAGCAGTACTTC	CASSEFGSVGEQYF
NA	13	many	TRBV12-3/TRBV12-4	TRBJ1-2	TGTGCCAGCAGTTTTCCAGGAAACTATGGCTACACCTTC	CASSFPGNYGYTF
NA	16	NA	TRBV7-8	TRBJ2-3	TGTGCCAGCAGCTTCCATCCAGGGGTTGGCACAGATACGCAGTATTTT	CASSFHPGVGTDTQYF
TRBD2	19	few	TRBV28	TRBJ2-1	TGTGCCAGCAGTTTCCCCGGGACTAGCGTACCTAGCTCCTACAATGAGCAGTTCTTC	CASSFPGTSVPSSYNEQFF
NA	15	NA	TRBV5-4	TRBJ2-7	TGTGCCAGCAGCTACCTCCCCGGGAGTAGCTACGAGCAGTACTTC	CASSYLPGSSYEQYF
NA	16	many	TRBV9	TRBJ2-3	TGTGCCAGCAGCGGGGACGTCCTCCGCGCCTCGGATACGCAGTATTTT	CASSGDVLRASDTQYF
NA	15	few	TRBV25-1	TRBJ2-7	TGTGCCAGCAGTGATCACCGGGACAAGGGGTACGAGCAGTACTTC	CASSDHRDKGYEQYF
NA	14	many	TRBV5-1	TRBJ2-4	TGCGCCAGCAGCTTGGCCGGGCGGGGAAACATTCAGTACTTC	CASSLAGRGNIQYF
NA	13	NA	TRBV12-5	TRBJ1-1	TGTGCTAGTGGTTTGGAACAGGGTACTGAAGCTTTCTTT	CASGLEQGTEAFF
NA	11	NA	TRBV2	TRBJ2-7	TGTGCCAGCAGGGGTAAGGGCGAGCAGTACTTC	CASRGKGEQYF
NA	14	NA	TRBV10-3	TRBJ2-3	TGTGCCATCAGTAGGACTCTGAGCGCAGATACGCAGTATTTT	CAISRTLSADTQYF
NA	14	many	TRBV29-1	TRBJ2-3	TGCAGCGCAGCTAGCGACCCGGGGACAGATACGCAGTATTTT	CSAASDPGTDTQYF
TRBD1	14	NA	TRBV28	TRBJ2-1	TGTGCCAGCATTTCGGACAGGGGGCCTTATGAGCAGTTCTTC	CASISDRGPYEQFF
NA	15	many	TRBV29-1	TRBJ2-7	TGCAGCGTTGAAGATCACCCCGACAGCCCCTACGAGCAGTACTTC	CSVEDHPDSPYEQYF
NA	15	few	TRBV12-3/TRBV12-4	TRBJ2-1	TGTGCCAGCAGATTCAGTCTAAGCTCCTACAATGAGCAGTTCTTC	CASRFSLSSYNEQFF
NA	14	many	TRBV4-3	TRBJ2-3	TGCGCCAGCAGCCAAGGACTCAGCACAGATACGCAGTATTTT	CASSQGLSTDTQYF
NA	13	NA	TRBV6-1	TRBJ1-4	TGTGCCAGCACACGGGATCTTAATGAAAAACTGTTTTTT	CASTRDLNEKLFF
TRBD1	16	few	TRBV7-8	TRBJ2-1	TGTGCCAGCAGCTTCGCATCCGGGACAGCCTACAATGAGCAGTTCTTC	CASSFASGTAYNEQFF
NA	14	NA	TRBV6-5	TRBJ1-5	TGTGCCAGCAGCTTCTCAGGGTCAAGTCAGCCCCAGCATTTT	CASSFSGSSQPQHF
TRBD2	15	many	TRBV6-2/TRBV6-3	TRBJ2-1	TGTGCCAGCCTAACTAGCGGGACCCTCCCCAATGAGCAGTTCTTC	CASLTSGTLPNEQFF
NA	11	NA	TRBV9	TRBJ2-1	TGTGCCAGCAGCGTTAACAATGAGCAGTTCTTC	CASSVNNEQFF